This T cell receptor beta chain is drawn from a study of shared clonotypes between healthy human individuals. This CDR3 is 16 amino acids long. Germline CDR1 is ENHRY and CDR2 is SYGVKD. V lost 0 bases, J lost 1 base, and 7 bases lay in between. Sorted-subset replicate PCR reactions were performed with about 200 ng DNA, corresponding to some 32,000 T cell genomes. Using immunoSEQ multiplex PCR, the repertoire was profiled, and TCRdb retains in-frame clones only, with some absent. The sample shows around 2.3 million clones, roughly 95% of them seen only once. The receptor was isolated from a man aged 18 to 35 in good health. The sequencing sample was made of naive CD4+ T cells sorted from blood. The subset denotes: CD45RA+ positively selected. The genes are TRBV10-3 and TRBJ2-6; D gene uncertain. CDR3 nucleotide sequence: TGTGCCATCAGTGAGTCGAAGGAGTCTGGGGCCAACGTCCTGACTTTC. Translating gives CAISESKESGANVLTF.